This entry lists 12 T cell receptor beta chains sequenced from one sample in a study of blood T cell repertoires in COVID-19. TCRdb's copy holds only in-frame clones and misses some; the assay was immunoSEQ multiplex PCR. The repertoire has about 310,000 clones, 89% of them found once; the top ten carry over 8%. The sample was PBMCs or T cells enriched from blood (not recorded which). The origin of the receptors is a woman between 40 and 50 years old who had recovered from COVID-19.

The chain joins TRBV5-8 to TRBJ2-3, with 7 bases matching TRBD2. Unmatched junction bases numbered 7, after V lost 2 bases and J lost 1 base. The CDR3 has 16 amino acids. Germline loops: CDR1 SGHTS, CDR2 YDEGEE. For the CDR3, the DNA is TGTGCCAGCAGCTTATGGGGGGGAGTTGGCACAGATACGCAGTATTTT. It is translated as CASSLWGGVGTDTQYF.

The chain's CDR3 is CASSLIRGTAYEQYF. The CDR3 nucleotides are TGTGCCAGCAGCTTGATCAGGGGAACCGCCTACGAGCAGTACTTC. This chain uses TRBV5-4 with TRBJ2-7, with D tentatively TRBD1 (6 bases). V was trimmed by 1 base and J by 2 bases, leaving 13 bases between them. Looked up from germline, CDR1 is SGHNT and CDR2 is YYREEE (reference sequence). CDR3 length: 15 residues. Supplemented by reference TRBV5-4 and TRBJ2-7, the full variable domain reads ETGVTQSPTHLIKTRGQQVTLRCSSQSGHNTVSWYQQALGQGPQFIFQYYREEENGRGNFPPRFSGLQFPNYSSELNVNALELDDSALYLCASSLIRGTAYEQYFGPGTRLTVT.

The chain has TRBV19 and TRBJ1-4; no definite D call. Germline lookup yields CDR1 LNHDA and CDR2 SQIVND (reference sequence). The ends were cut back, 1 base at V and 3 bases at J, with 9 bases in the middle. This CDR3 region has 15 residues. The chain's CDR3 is CASSIGGSSNEKLFF. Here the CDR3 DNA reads TGTGCCAGTAGTATAGGCGGCAGTTCTAATGAAAAACTGTTTTTT.

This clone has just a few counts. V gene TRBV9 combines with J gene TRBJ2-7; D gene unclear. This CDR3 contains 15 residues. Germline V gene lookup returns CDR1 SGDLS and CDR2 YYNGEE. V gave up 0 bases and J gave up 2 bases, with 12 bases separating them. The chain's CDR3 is CASSVAASSAYEQYF. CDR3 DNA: TGTGCCAGCAGCGTAGCCGCTTCATCGGCCTACGAGCAGTACTTC.

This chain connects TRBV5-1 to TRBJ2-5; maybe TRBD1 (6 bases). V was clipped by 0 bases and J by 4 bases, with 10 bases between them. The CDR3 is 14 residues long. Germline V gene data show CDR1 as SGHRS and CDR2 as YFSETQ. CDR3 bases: TGCGCCAGCAGCTTGGCAGGGGCTGGAGAGACCCAGTACTTC. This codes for CASSLAGAGETQYF.

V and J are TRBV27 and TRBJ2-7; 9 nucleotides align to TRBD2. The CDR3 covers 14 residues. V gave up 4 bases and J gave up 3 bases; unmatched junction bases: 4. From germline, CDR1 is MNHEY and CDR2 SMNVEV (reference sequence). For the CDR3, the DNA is TGTGCCAGCAGTTGGGCTAGCGGGGACTACGAGCAGTACTTC. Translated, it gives CASSWASGDYEQYF.

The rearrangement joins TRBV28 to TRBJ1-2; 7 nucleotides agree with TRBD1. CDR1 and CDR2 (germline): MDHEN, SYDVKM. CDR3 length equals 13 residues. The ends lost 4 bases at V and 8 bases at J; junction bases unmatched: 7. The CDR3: CASSSWDRGGYTF. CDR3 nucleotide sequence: TGTGCCAGCAGTTCCTGGGACAGAGGGGGCTACACCTTC.

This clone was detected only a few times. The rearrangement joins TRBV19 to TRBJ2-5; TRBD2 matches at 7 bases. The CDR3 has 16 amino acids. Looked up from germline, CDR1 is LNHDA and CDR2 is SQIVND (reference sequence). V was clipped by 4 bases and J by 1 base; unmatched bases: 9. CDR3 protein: CASSTQVSSGQETQYF. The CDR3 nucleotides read TGTGCCAGTAGTACCCAGGTATCTAGCGGCCAAGAGACCCAGTACTTC. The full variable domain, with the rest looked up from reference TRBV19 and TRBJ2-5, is DGGITQSPKYLFRKEGQNVTLSCEQNLNHDAMYWYRQDPGQGLRLIYYSQIVNDFQKGDIAEGYSVSREKKESFPLTVTSAQKNPTAFYLCASSTQVSSGQETQYFGPGTRLLVL.

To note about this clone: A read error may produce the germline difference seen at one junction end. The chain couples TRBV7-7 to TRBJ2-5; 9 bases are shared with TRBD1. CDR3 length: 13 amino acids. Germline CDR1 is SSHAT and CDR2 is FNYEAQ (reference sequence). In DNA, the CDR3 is TGTGCTAGCAGCCCGGACAGGGGAGAGACCCAGTACTTC. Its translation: CASSPDRGETQYF.

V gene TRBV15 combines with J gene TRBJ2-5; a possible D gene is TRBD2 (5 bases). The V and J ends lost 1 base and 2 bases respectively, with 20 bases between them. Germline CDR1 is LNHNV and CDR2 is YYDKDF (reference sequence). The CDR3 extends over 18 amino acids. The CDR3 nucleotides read TGTGCCACCAGCAGAGGGTCCACCCAGCGGCGGTTGCAAGAGACCCAGTACTTC. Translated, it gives CATSRGSTQRRLQETQYF.

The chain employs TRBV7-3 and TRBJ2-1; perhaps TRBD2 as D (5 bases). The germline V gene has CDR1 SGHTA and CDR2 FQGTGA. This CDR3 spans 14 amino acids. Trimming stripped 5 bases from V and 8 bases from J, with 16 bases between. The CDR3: CASSPGSQFDEQFF. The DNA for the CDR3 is TGTGCCAGCAGCCCGGGATCGCAGTTCGATGAGCAGTTCTTC.

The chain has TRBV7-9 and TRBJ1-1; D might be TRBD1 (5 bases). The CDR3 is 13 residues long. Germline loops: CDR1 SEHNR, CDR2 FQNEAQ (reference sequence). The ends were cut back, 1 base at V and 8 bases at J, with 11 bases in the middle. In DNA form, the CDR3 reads TGTGCCAGCAGCTTAGAAGTCAGGGTAGAAGCTTTCTTT. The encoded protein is CASSLEVRVEAFF.